This section outlines one T cell receptor (beta chain) sequence together with its context. Germline CDR1 and CDR2: ENHRY and SYGVKD. This CDR3 is built from 12 residues. V lost 4 bases and J lost 4, with 8 bases in between. These data come from a study of control samples from healthy donors and cancer patients. Clones were sequenced by immunoSEQ multiplex PCR, and TCRdb holds only the in-frame ones, with some missing. The data show roughly 120,000 clones, with 80% to 90% seen just once and 9.5% to 13% held by the top ten. The chain employs TRBV10-3 and TRBJ2-7, with D tentatively TRBD1 (6 bases). The sequencing sample was made of blood. This TCR came from a man aged 25-40 years in good health. The CDR3 nucleotides read TGTGCCATCAGTGGAGGGGGTTACGAGCAGTACGTC. Protein product: CAISGGGYEQYV.